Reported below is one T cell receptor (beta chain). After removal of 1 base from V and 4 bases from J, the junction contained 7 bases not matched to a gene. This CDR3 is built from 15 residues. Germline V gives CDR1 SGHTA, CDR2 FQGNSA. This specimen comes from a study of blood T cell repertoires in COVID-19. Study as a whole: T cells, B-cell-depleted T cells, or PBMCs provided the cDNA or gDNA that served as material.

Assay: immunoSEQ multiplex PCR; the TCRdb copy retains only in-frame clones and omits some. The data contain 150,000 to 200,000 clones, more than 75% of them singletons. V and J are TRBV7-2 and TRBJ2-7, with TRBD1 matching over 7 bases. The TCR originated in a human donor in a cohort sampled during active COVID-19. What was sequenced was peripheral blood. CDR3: CASSLGDSTLYEQYF. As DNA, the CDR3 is TGTGCCAGCAGCTTAGGGGACAGTACCCTGTACGAGCAGTACTTC.